These 32 T cell receptor beta chains share one sample of origin, sequenced in a study of blood T cells in healthy people across ages. Together with a sample-barcoded 5' primer, a J-beta primer mix was included in a second PCR lasting about 7 to 11 cycles. A single record per CDR3 protein comes from TCRdb applying MiXCR to the 5' RACE reads. The sample holds 800,000 to 1,000,000 distinct CDR3 sequences; around 49% are singletons and the top ten take about an eighth. Sequences were obtained from blood. The origin of the receptors is a man younger than 45 in good health.

This clonotype has just a few counts. This chain joins TRBV6-1 and TRBJ2-7; D could derive from TRBD1 or TRBD2 (5 bases each). The CDR3 length is 15 residues. Trimming cost V 3 bases and J 0 bases, with 12 bases left between them. Germline V lookup: CDR1 MNHNS, CDR2 SASEGT. CDR3 sequence (DNA): TGTGCCAGCAGTGACCCCAGGGAGAGCTCCTACGAGCAGTACTTC. This codes for CASSDPRESSYEQYF.

V and J are TRBV15 and TRBJ2-7; no firm D call. The germline V gene encodes CDR1 LNHNV and CDR2 YYDKDF (reference sequence). V was clipped by 4 bases and J by 5 bases, with 15 bases between them. CDR3 size: 14 residues. CDR3 protein: CATSNRPLDNEQYF. The CDR3 bases are TGTGCCACCAGCAACCGGCCTTTAGACAACGAGCAGTACTTC.

This clonotype was detected only a few times. The V and J genes are TRBV6-6 and TRBJ2-1; 12 bases are a match to TRBD1. This CDR3 is built from 16 residues. V shed 5 bases, J shed 12 bases, and the junction held 14 bases outside the gene matches. Germline CDR1 reads MNHNY; CDR2 reads SVGAGI (reference sequence). As DNA, the CDR3 is TGTGCCAGCAGTCGCACCGGGACAGGGGGCATAGGTGCGCAGTTCTTC. Translating it yields CASSRTGTGGIGAQFF.

DNA for the CDR3: TGTGCCAGCAGCTCCCCGGGACAGTCTCACAATCAGCCCCAGCATTTT. Amino acids: CASSSPGQSHNQPQHF. This rearrangement joins TRBV7-2 to TRBJ1-5; the match to TRBD1 covers 7 bases. This CDR3 contains 16 residues. Germline CDR1 and CDR2: SGHTA and FQGNSA. V was clipped by 4 bases and J by 3 bases; unmatched bases: 9.

The chain employs TRBV5-1 and TRBJ2-5, with 7 bases fitting TRBD1. V lost 5 bases, J lost 5 bases, and 6 bases stayed unmatched. The CDR3 has 13 residues. Germline lookup yields CDR1 SGHRS and CDR2 YFSETQ. The CDR3 region is CASRQGLTETQYF. In DNA form, the CDR3 reads TGCGCCAGCAGACAGGGGTTAACGGAGACCCAGTACTTC.

This clonotype was observed a few times. The rearrangement joins TRBV2 to TRBJ2-7; a possible D gene is TRBD2 (6 bases). Trimming pared 9 bases from V and 2 bases from J, leaving 20 bases between. This CDR3 has 15 amino acids. Germline-derived CDR1 and CDR2 are SNHLY and FYNNEI. The CDR3 DNA reads as TGTGCCAGTTGGGAGGCCGGGACGGCACCCTACGAGCAGTACTTC. The encoded protein is CASWEAGTAPYEQYF.

The chain employs TRBV20-1 and TRBJ2-7; 7 bases fit TRBD2. The CDR3 covers 14 residues. Germline V gene data show CDR1 as DFQATT and CDR2 as SNEGSKA (reference sequence). Unmatched junction bases numbered 10, after V lost 2 bases and J lost 6 bases. The CDR3 DNA follows: TGCAGTGCTAGACCAGGGAGCGGGGCGGGCGAGCAGTACTTC. This translates into CSARPGSGAGEQYF.

The chain couples TRBV20-1 to TRBJ2-1; 13 nucleotides match TRBD2. Germline V gives CDR1 DFQATT, CDR2 SNEGSKA (reference sequence). The CDR3 covers 18 residues. The J segment lost 4 bases and the V segment lost 0 bases, leaving 9 bases of the junction unmatched. CDR3 coding DNA: TGCAGTGCTAGAGATCGGCTTCAGACTAGCGGGGGGTACAATGAGCAGTTCTTC. Protein sequence: CSARDRLQTSGGYNEQFF.

There are a few counts of this clonotype. This chain connects TRBV20-1 to TRBJ2-7, with D unclear. Gene TRBJ2-5 matches the end of the DNA better, so the J call may be wrong. In germline, CDR1 is DFQATT, CDR2 SNEGSKA (reference sequence). The CDR3 loop spans 15 amino acids. DNA of the CDR3: TGCAGTGCTAGACGGGTGTCAGAGACCCAAGAGACCCAGTACTTC. The encoded protein is CSARRVSETQETQYF.

The sample holds a few counts of this clonotype. The chain links TRBV6-5 to TRBJ2-5; D is undetermined. The CDR3 runs to 12 residues. Trimming took 8 bases from V and 4 from J, leaving 11 bases between them. Germline CDR1 MNHEY, CDR2 SVGAGI. The CDR3 loop reads CASQGLGETQYF. CDR3 DNA: TGTGCCAGCCAAGGTTTGGGAGAGACCCAGTACTTC.

Here the CDR3 reads CASSATGARNEKLFF. The CDR3 DNA follows: TGTGCCAGCAGTGCGACAGGGGCCCGTAATGAAAAACTGTTTTTT. V gene TRBV2 combines with J gene TRBJ1-4; 8 bases match TRBD1. CDR1 is SNHLY and CDR2 is FYNNEI in the germline V gene. The CDR3 sequence is 15 residues long. V gave up 4 bases and J gave up 4 bases; unmatched junction bases: 5.

This clonotype was observed once. V and J are TRBV11-2 and TRBJ2-5; D might be TRBD2 (6 bases). The J call may be mistaken, given a closer DNA end match to TRBJ2-7. The CDR3 sequence is 15 residues long. Germline V gene data show CDR1 as SGHAT and CDR2 as FQNNGV. The CDR3 region is CASSVIRGGAYEQYF. CDR3 in DNA: TGTGCCAGCAGCGTTATTCGGGGAGGCGCGTACGAGCAGTACTTC.

This chain links TRBV4-2 with TRBJ1-1, with 7 bases lining up with TRBD1. Germline CDR1 reads LGHNA; CDR2 reads YNFKEQ. V lost 3 bases to trimming and J lost 4 bases; unmatched junction nucleotides: 2. The CDR3 extends over 13 amino acids. The CDR3 DNA reads TGTGCCAGCAGCCAGTCAGGGGGCACTGAAGCTTTCTTT. The encoded protein is CASSQSGGTEAFF.

This chain joins TRBV4-1 and TRBJ2-5, with 8 bases identical to TRBD1. The CDR3 runs to 16 residues. The V gene end was trimmed by 3 bases and the J gene end by 11 bases; junction bases not matched to a gene: 17. Germline assignment: CDR1 MGHRA and CDR2 YSYEKL. The CDR3 DNA reads as TGCGCCAGCAGCCATGAACCGGGACAGGCGTCTGATGAGCAGTACTTC. It is translated as CASSHEPGQASDEQYF.

The J gene is TRBJ1-4, the V gene TRBV6-5; D remains unclear. Germline-derived CDR1 and CDR2 are MNHEY and SVGAGI. The CDR3 length is 13 residues. Trimming took 5 bases from V and 8 from J, leaving 12 bases between them. The CDR3 protein is CASSDPVREKLFF. For the CDR3, the DNA is TGTGCCAGCAGTGACCCCGTACGGGAAAAACTGTTTTTT.

The CDR3 bases are TGTGCCAGCAGCCCGATGACAGTCAATGAGCAGTTCTTC. It is translated as CASSPMTVNEQFF. This chain uses TRBV11-3 with TRBJ2-1, with TRBD1 as a possible D gene (5 bases). The germline V gene has CDR1 SGHNT and CDR2 YENEEA. The CDR3 has 13 amino acids. V was trimmed by 5 bases and J by 6 bases, leaving 11 bases between them.

The J gene is TRBJ2-1, the V gene TRBV27; 9 bases align to TRBD2. The germline gives CDR1 MNHEY, CDR2 SMNVEV (reference sequence). V was pared by 3 bases and J by 9 bases, with 9 bases of the junction left unmatched. The CDR3 sequence is 15 residues long. Written as DNA, the CDR3 is TGTGCCAGCAGTTTCAACGGCGGGGGGGCGATTGAGCAGTTCTTC. Translated: CASSFNGGGAIEQFF.

This clonotype appeared a few times. The chain has TRBV4-3 and TRBJ1-6, with TRBD1 as a possible D gene (5 bases). CDR3 length: 15 amino acids. Germline V gene data show CDR1 as LGHNA and CDR2 as YSLEER. Trimming stripped 6 bases from V and 6 bases from J, with 15 bases between. The CDR3 bases are TGCGCCAGCAGTCAGGGAGGTTTTCGTAATTCACCCCTCCACTTT. Amino acids: CASSQGGFRNSPLHF.

This clonotype was observed at least ten times. CDR3 bases: TGCGCCAGCGTACCTTTCAGGGACAGCAGCTACAATGAGCAGTTCTTC. Protein sequence: CASVPFRDSSYNEQFF. This sequence joins TRBV5-1 and TRBJ2-1, with 7 bases that match TRBD1. Trimming took 7 bases from V and 3 from J; bases not matched to a gene: 13. Germline CDR1 and CDR2: SGHRS and YFSETQ. The CDR3 has 16 amino acids.

This clonotype has only one observation. The V call is TRBV29-1, the J call TRBJ2-3; 11 bases fit TRBD1. V gave up 8 bases and J gave up 3 bases; unmatched junction bases: 7. CDR1 and CDR2 from the germline V gene are SQVTM and ANQGSEA. The CDR3 length is 14 residues. DNA of the CDR3: TGCAGCATTGGACAGGGGGCGTCGACAGATACGCAGTATTTT. Amino acids: CSIGQGASTDTQYF.

Details on this clonotype: One end of the junction does not line up with germline, which may come from a read error. The genes are TRBV7-2 and TRBJ2-4; D may be TRBD1 (5 bases). Germline loops: CDR1 SGHTA, CDR2 FQGNSA. This CDR3 spans 14 amino acids. CDR3 nucleotide sequence: TGTGCCGGCAGCCAAGGGGCAGCCAAAAACATTCAGTACTTC. Amino acids: CAGSQGAAKNIQYF.

This chain connects TRBV28 to TRBJ2-5, with 8 bases fitting TRBD2. The DNA end is more similar to TRBJ2-7, so the J call may be wrong. CDR1 is MDHEN and CDR2 is SYDVKM in the germline V gene. This CDR3 region has 14 residues. CDR3 in DNA: TGTGCCAGCAGTTTAGTAGCGGGGCAGGGCGAGCAGTACTTC. It is translated as CASSLVAGQGEQYF.

The chain joins TRBV20-1 to TRBJ2-4; 8 nucleotides match TRBD1. CDR3 length: 13 amino acids. J gave up 7 bases and V 2 bases, and 4 bases lay outside the gene matches. Germline CDR1 DFQATT, CDR2 SNEGSKA (reference sequence). This chain's CDR3 is CSARRTGYNIQYF. CDR3 in DNA: TGCAGTGCTAGAAGGACAGGGTATAACATTCAGTACTTC.

This clonotype showed up just a few times. The CDR3 here is CASRLTVYYGYTF. The DNA for the CDR3 is TGTGCCAGCAGACTAACAGTGTACTATGGCTACACCTTC. V usage is TRBV6-2 or TRBV6-3 and J usage is TRBJ1-2; D remains ambiguous. V was shortened by 6 bases and J by 3 bases, with 11 bases between the two germline ends. Germline CDR1 MNHEY, CDR2 SVGEGT. This CDR3 region has 13 residues.

Ten or more counts support this clonotype. V gene TRBV24-1 combines with J gene TRBJ2-2, with 9 bases matching TRBD2. In germline, CDR1 is KGHDR, CDR2 SFDVKD. V shed 4 bases, J shed 1 base, and the junction held 6 bases outside the gene matches. The CDR3 runs 17 residues. The CDR3 reads CATSDYSGGQNTGELFF. In DNA form, the CDR3 reads TGTGCCACCAGTGACTATAGCGGGGGTCAGAACACCGGGGAGCTGTTTTTT.

The chain employs TRBV2 and TRBJ2-2; D tentatively reads TRBD1 or TRBD2 (5 bases each). V lost 5 bases and J lost 8, with 21 bases in between. CDR3 length: 16 residues. Germline assignment: CDR1 SNHLY and CDR2 FYNNEI. Written as DNA, the CDR3 is TGTGCCAGCAGTTTATGGGGGAAGGCTACACCGGGGGAGCTGTTTTTT. It codes for CASSLWGKATPGELFF.

V usage is TRBV20-1 and J usage is TRBJ2-1; the match to TRBD2 covers 9 bases. CDR3 size: 14 residues. Germline assignment: CDR1 DFQATT and CDR2 SNEGSKA (reference sequence). V was pared by 2 bases and J by 5 bases, with 4 bases of the junction left unmatched. Here the CDR3 DNA reads TGCAGTGCTAGACCTATAGCGGGAGACAATGAGCAGTTCTTC. This encodes CSARPIAGDNEQFF.

The V gene is TRBV28, the J gene TRBJ2-6; tentative D call: TRBD2 (6 bases). Germline values: CDR1 MDHEN, CDR2 SYDVKM. The CDR3 loop spans 16 amino acids. V shed 5 bases and J shed 1 base, with 12 bases lying between them. The DNA of the CDR3 is TGTGCCAGCAGTGGAAGAGGGACTTCTGGGGCCAACGTCCTGACTTTC. Translating it yields CASSGRGTSGANVLTF.

The J gene is TRBJ2-5, the V gene TRBV5-5; D may be TRBD1 (5 bases). CDR3 length: 13 amino acids. Looked up from germline, CDR1 is SGHKS and CDR2 is YYEKEE (reference sequence). V gave up 5 bases and J gave up 2 bases, with 10 bases separating them. CDR3 DNA sequence: TGTGCCAGCAGTACGGACATTCAAGAGACCCAGTACTTC. Translating it yields CASSTDIQETQYF.

This chain joins TRBV24-1 and TRBJ2-2; D call uncertain. Germline CDR1 KGHDR, CDR2 SFDVKD. The V end was cut by 7 bases, the J end by 0 bases, with 11 bases between. The CDR3 runs to 15 residues. Here the CDR3 DNA reads TGTGCCACCAGAGAGACACCTTCGAACACCGGGGAGCTGTTTTTT. Translation gives CATRETPSNTGELFF.

The V call is TRBV29-1, the J call TRBJ2-6; D remains unclear. Trimming took 6 bases from V and 0 from J, leaving 12 bases between them. The CDR3 is 15 residues long. Germline assignment: CDR1 SQVTM and CDR2 ANQGSEA. DNA of the CDR3: TGCAGCGTCGCCCCCCAGGTCTCTGGGGCCAACGTCCTGACTTTC. Residues: CSVAPQVSGANVLTF.

CDR3 nucleotides: TGTGCCAGCAGGTTAGGATACAGCTCCTACGAGCAGTACTTC. This sequence encodes CASRLGYSSYEQYF. The V gene is TRBV27, the J gene TRBJ2-4; D is unclear. The J call may be incorrect, as the DNA end agrees better with TRBJ2-7. The CDR3 contains 14 residues. Germline CDR1 MNHEY, CDR2 SMNVEV (reference sequence).